The following is a T cell receptor (beta chain) sequence with its context. Its antigen is not known. This specimen belongs to a study of PD-1 blockade in classical Hodgkin lymphoma. Study details: Once every 2 weeks, patients received intravenous nivolumab at 3 mg/kg.

Assay used: immunoSEQ multiplex PCR; TCRdb lists only in-frame clones, some missing. The table has 7,400 or so clones, 60% to 80% seen once. Findings of the study overall: Nivolumab starters within 1 year of ASCT were excluded.

The CDR3 runs to 12 residues. CDR1 is SNHLY and CDR2 is FYNNEI in the germline V gene. V was clipped by 10 bases and J by 5 bases, with 11 bases between them. Time point described: cycle 4 day 1 (C4D1), after more than five weeks of nivolumab. Each and every patient relapsed after autologous stem cell transplantation, and patients got differing brentuximab vedotin exposure. Negative selection with magnets was how CD8+ T cells were isolated from the thawed PBMCs. The starting material was CD8+ T cells from blood, obtained before the fourth cycle of nivolumab. The source of this sequence is a human donor with classical Hodgkin lymphoma. This chain uses TRBV2 with TRBJ2-2; D not resolved. For the CDR3, the DNA is TGTGCCACCCCGGGCGAGACCGGGGAGCTGTTTTTT. Protein product: CATPGETGELFF.